This T cell receptor beta chain originates from a study of cytomegalovirus exposure and HLA in healthy donors. V dropped 1 base and J dropped 4 bases, with 25 bases sitting between them. This CDR3 has 19 amino acids. Germline values: CDR1 SEHNR, CDR2 FQNEAQ (reference sequence). Study-level findings and limits: In the analysis, some V segments, TRBV6-2 and TRBV6-3 included, were excluded as indistinguishable. A further, later analysis showed that HLA-associated TCR beta chains (compared with equally common others) were more clonally expanded. As a later analysis showed, several of the most significant clusters appeared to be linked to common viral pathogens. Among TCR beta chains, those listed as cytomegalovirus-associated numbered some 170.

To note about this clone: The antigen remains undetermined.

13 Jbeta primers and 60 Vbeta primers were used for the PCR. Using immunoSEQ multiplex PCR, the repertoire was profiled, and TCRdb retains in-frame clones only, with some absent. Among 89,000 or so clones listed, 60% to 85% were seen once. The clonotype comes from a boy younger than 18 in good health and CMV-seronegative. This chain joins TRBV7-9 and TRBJ2-5; D possibly corresponds to TRBD2 (6 bases). Sequences were obtained from PBMCs. The CDR3 region is CASSLVGGVQVSLGETQYF. The DNA of the CDR3 is TGTGCCAGCAGCTTAGTAGGAGGGGTACAGGTCAGTTTGGGAGAGACCCAGTACTTC.